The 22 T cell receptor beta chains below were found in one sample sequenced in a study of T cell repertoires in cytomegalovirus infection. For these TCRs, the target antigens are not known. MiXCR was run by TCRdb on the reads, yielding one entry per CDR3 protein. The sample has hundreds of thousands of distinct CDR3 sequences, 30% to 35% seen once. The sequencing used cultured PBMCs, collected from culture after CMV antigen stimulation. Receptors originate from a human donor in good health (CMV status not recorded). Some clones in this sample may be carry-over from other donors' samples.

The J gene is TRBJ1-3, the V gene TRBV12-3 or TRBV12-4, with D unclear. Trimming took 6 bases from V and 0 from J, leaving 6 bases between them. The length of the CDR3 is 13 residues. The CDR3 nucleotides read TGTGCCAGCAGAATCAGCTCTGGAAACACCATATATTTT. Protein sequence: CASRISSGNTIYF.

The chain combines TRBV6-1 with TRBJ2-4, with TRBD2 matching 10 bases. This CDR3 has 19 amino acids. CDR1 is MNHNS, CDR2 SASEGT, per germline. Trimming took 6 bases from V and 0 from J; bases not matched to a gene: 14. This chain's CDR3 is CASSTSRTSGTLAKNIQYF. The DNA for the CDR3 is TGTGCCAGCAGCACCAGCCGGACTAGCGGAACTCTAGCCAAAAACATTCAGTACTTC.

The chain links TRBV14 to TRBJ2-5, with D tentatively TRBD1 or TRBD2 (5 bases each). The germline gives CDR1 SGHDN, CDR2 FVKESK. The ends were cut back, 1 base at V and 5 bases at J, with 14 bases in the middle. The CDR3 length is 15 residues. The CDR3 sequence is CASSQAPGPGETQYF. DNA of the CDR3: TGTGCCAGCAGCCAAGCCCCGGGGCCCGGGGAGACCCAGTACTTC. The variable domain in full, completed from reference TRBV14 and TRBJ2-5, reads EAGVTQFPSHSVIEKGQTVTLRCDPISGHDNLYWYRRVMGKEIKFLLHFVKESKQDESGMPNNRFLAERTGGTYSTLKVQPAELEDSGVYFCASSQAPGPGETQYFGPGTRLLVL.

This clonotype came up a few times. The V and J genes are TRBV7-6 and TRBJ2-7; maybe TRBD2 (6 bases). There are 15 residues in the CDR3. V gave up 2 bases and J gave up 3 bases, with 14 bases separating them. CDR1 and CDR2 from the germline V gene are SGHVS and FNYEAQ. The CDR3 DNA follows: TGTGCCAGCAGCTTATATGGCAGGGAGGACTACGAGCAGTACTTC. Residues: CASSLYGREDYEQYF.

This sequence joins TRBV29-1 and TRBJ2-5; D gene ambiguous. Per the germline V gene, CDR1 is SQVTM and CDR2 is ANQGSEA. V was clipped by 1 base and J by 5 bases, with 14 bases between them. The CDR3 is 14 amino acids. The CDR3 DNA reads TGCAGCGTTGAAGGAGGCCCGGTACCGGAGACCCAGTACTTC. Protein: CSVEGGPVPETQYF.

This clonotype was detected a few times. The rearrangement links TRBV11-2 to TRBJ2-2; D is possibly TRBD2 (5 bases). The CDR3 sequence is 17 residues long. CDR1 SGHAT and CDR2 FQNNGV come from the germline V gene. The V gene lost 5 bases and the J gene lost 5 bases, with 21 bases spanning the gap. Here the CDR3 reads CASSTFRGARGTGELFF. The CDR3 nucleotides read TGTGCCAGCAGCACCTTTAGAGGAGCAAGAGGGACCGGGGAGCTGTTTTTT. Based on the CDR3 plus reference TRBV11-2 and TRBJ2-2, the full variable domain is EAGVAQSPRYKIIEKRQSVAFWCNPISGHATLYWYQQILGQGPKLLIQFQNNGVVDDSQLPKDRFSAERLKGVDSTLKIQPAKLEDSAVYLCASSTFRGARGTGELFFGEGSRLTVL.

The CDR3 nucleotides read TGTGCCACCAGCAGAGACTGGGGGACAGGGACTGACGAGACCCAGTACTTC. Its protein product is CATSRDWGTGTDETQYF. The chain links TRBV15 to TRBJ2-5; 9 bases match TRBD1. The germline V gene has CDR1 LNHNV and CDR2 YYDKDF (reference sequence). Trimming at V came to 0 bases and at J to 5 bases, leaving 10 bases not matched to a gene. The CDR3 is made up of 17 amino acids. The full variable domain, in which reference TRBV15 and TRBJ2-5 provide the parts outside the CDR3, is DAMVIQNPRYQVTQFGKPVTLSCSQTLNHNVMYWYQQKSSQAPKLLFHYYDKDFNNEADTPDNFQSRRPNTSFCFLDIRSPGLGDTAMYLCATSRDWGTGTDETQYFGPGTRLLVL.

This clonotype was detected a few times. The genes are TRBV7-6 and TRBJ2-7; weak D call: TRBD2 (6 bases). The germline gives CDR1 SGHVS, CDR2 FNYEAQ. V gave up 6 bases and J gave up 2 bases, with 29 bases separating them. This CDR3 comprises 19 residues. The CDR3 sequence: CASSTRVRDSNTTPYEQYF. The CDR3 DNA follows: TGTGCCAGCAGTACAAGGGTACGGGACTCGAATACCACTCCCTACGAGCAGTACTTC. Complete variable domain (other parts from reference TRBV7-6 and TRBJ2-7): GAGVSQSPRYKVTKRGQDVALRCDPISGHVSLYWYRQALGQGPEFLTYFNYEAQQDKSGLPNDRFSAERPEGSISTLTIQRTEQRDSAMYRCASSTRVRDSNTTPYEQYFGPGTRLTVT.

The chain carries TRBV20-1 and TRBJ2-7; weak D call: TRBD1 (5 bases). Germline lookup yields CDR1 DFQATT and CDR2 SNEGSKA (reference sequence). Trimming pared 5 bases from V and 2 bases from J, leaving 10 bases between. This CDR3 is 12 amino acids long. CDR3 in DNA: TGCAGTGCTTATACAGGAACCTACGAGCAGTACTTC. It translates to CSAYTGTYEQYF.

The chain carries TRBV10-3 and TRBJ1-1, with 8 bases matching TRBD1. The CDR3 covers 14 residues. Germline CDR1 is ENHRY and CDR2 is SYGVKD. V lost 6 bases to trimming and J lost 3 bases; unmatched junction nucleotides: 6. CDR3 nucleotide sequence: TGTGCCATCAGAAAACAGGGGGTAGACACTGAAGCTTTCTTT. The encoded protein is CAIRKQGVDTEAFF.

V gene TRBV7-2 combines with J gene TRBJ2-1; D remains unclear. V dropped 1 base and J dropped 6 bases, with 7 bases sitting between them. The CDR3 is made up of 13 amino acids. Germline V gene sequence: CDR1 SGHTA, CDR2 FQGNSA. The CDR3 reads CASSLVSLNEQFF. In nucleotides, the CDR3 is TGTGCCAGCAGCTTAGTTTCTCTCAATGAGCAGTTCTTC. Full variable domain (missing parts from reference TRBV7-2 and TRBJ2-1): GAGVSQSPSNKVTEKGKDVELRCDPISGHTALYWYRQSLGQGLEFLIYFQGNSAPDKSGLPSDRFSAERTGGSVSTLTIQRTQQEDSAVYLCASSLVSLNEQFFGPGTRLTVL.

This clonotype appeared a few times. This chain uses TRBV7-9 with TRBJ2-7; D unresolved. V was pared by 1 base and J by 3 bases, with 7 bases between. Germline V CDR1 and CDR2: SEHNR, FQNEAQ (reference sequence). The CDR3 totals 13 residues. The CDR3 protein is CASSLGVVYEQYF. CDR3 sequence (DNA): TGTGCCAGCAGCTTAGGTGTCGTCTACGAGCAGTACTTC.

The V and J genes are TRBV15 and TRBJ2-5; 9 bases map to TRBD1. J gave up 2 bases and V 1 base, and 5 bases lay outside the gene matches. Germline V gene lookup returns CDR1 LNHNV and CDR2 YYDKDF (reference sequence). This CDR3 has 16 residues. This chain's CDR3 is CATSRGKGQGQETQYF. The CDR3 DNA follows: TGTGCCACCAGCAGAGGGAAGGGACAGGGTCAAGAGACCCAGTACTTC.

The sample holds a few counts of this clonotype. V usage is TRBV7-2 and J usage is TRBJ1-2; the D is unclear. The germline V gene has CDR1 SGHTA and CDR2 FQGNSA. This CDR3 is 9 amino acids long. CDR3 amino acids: CVAGYGYTF. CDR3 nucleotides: TGTGTGGCTGGCTATGGCTACACCTTC.

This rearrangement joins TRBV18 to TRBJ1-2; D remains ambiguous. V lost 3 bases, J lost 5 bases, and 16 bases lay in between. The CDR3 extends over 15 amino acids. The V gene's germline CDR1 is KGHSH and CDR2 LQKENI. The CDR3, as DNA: TGTGCCAGCTCACCTATCGACGGAGTCGGGTATGGCTACACCTTC. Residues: CASSPIDGVGYGYTF.

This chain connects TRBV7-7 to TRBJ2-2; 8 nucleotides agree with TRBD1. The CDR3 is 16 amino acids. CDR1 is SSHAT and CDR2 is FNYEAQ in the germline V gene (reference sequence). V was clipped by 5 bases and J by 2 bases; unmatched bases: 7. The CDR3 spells CASSPGQGFNTGELFF. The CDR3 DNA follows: TGTGCCAGCAGCCCCGGACAGGGTTTTAACACCGGGGAGCTGTTTTTT.

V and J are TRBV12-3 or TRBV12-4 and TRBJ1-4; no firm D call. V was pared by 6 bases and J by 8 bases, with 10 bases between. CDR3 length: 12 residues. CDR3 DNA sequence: TGTGCCAGCAGCCGGGTCGGGGAAAAACTGTTTTTT. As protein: CASSRVGEKLFF.

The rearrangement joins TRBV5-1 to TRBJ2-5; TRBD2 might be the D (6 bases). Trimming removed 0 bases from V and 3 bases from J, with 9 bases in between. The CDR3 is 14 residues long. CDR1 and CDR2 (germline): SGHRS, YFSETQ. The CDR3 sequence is CASSLESGEETQYF. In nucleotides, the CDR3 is TGCGCCAGCAGCTTGGAGTCGGGGGAAGAGACCCAGTACTTC.

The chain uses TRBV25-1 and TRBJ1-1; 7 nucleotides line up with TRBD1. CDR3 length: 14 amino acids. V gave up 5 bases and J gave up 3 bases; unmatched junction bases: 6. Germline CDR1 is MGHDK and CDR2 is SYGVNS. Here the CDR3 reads CASSPGGLDTEAFF. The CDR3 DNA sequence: TGTGCCAGCAGTCCAGGGGGGTTGGACACTGAAGCTTTCTTT.

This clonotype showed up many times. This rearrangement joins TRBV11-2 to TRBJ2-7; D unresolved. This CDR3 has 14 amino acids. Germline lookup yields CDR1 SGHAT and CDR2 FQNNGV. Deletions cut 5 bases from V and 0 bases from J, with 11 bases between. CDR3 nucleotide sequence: TGTGCCAGCAGCAACAAACAGAGCTCCTACGAGCAGTACTTC. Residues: CASSNKQSSYEQYF.

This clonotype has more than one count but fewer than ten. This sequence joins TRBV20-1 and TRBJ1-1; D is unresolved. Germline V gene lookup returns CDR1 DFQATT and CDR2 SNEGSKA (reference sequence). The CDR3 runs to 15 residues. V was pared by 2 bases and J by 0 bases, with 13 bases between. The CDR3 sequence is CSARTSSGLNTEAFF. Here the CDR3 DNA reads TGCAGTGCTAGAACCTCATCAGGACTGAACACTGAAGCTTTCTTT.

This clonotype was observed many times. The CDR3 region has the DNA TGTGCCAGCAGCCCCCTTCGGGGGACCCCGCTCTACTACGAGCAGTACTTC. Protein: CASSPLRGTPLYYEQYF. The chain recombines TRBV7-8 with TRBJ2-7, with D possibly being TRBD2 (6 bases). CDR3 length: 17 residues. Germline values: CDR1 SGHVS, CDR2 FQNEAQ. Trimming cost V 5 bases and J 3 bases, with 23 bases left between them. The whole variable domain, remainder taken from reference TRBV7-8 and TRBJ2-7, is GAGVSQSPRYKVAKRGQDVALRCDPISGHVSLFWYQQALGQGPEFLTYFQNEAQLDKSGLPSDRFFAERPEGSVSTLKIQRTQQEDSAVYLCASSPLRGTPLYYEQYFGPGTRLTVT.